One sample yielded the 12 T cell receptor beta chains listed below, sequenced in a study of beta chain features in type 1 diabetes. Every bit of the isolated RNA underwent reverse transcription, so sequencing read expressed TCRB transcripts. Libraries were prepared by immunoSEQ multiplex PCR; TCRdb keeps only in-frame clonotypes and omits some of them. In the table there are under 350,000 clones, roughly an eighth of which are singletons. Study-wide findings and caveats: Researchers report that Type 1 diabetes patients had moderately but significantly shorter TCRB CDR3s across all four CD4+ subsets.

No antigen is known for these receptors. The source material was naive CD4+ T cells from blood. The receptors stem from a man aged 25 to 40 with type 1 diabetes.

The rearrangement joins TRBV5-1 to TRBJ2-7, with TRBD2 identical over 9 bases. The CDR3 consists of 14 residues. CDR1 and CDR2 from the germline V gene are SGHRS and YFSETQ. With V trimmed by 4 bases and J by 5 bases, 7 bases remained unmatched. The CDR3 nucleotides are TGCGCCAGCAGCGTCCCTAGCGGGATGAACGAGCAGTACTTC. Translated, it gives CASSVPSGMNEQYF.

The chain carries TRBV6-4 and TRBJ2-7; maybe TRBD2 (7 bases). Trimming took off 2 bases at V and 2 bases at J, with 19 bases between the two ends. Germline V gene sequence: CDR1 MRHNA, CDR2 SNTAGT. CDR3 length: 17 amino acids. CDR3 sequence: CASSDPQGGGAPYEQYF. The CDR3 DNA follows: TGTGCCAGCAGTGACCCCCAGGGAGGGGGTGCTCCCTACGAGCAGTACTTC.

This clone was seen a handful of times. The chain has TRBV29-1 and TRBJ1-2; D perhaps matches TRBD1 (6 bases). This CDR3 spans 13 amino acids. Germline V gives CDR1 SQVTM, CDR2 ANQGSEA. V was pared by 8 bases and J by 8 bases, with 21 bases between. This CDR3 is CSSSGAGASGYTF. CDR3 bases: TGCAGCTCAAGTGGGGCAGGGGCGTCGGGCTACACCTTC.

Here the CDR3 reads CATSRDRTGGGYTF. CDR3 in DNA: TGTGCCACCAGCAGAGATCGAACGGGGGGGGGCTACACCTTC. The J gene is TRBJ1-2, the V gene TRBV15, with D possibly matching TRBD1 (5 bases). V was shortened by 0 bases and J by 8 bases, with 13 bases between the two germline ends. The germline CDR1 and CDR2 sequences are LNHNV and YYDKDF (reference sequence). The CDR3 loop spans 14 amino acids.

This chain links TRBV29-1 with TRBJ2-1; possibly TRBD2 for D (7 bases). The CDR3 consists of 18 residues. V was cut by 8 bases and J by 6 bases, with 32 bases left in between. Germline values: CDR1 SQVTM, CDR2 ANQGSEA. This CDR3 is CSYSGGAGESGSTNEQFF. For the CDR3, the DNA is TGCAGCTACTCTGGGGGGGCAGGGGAGAGTGGATCCACCAATGAGCAGTTCTTC.

This clone appeared a few times. The rearrangement links TRBV4-2 to TRBJ2-7; 10 bases fit TRBD2. The V gene's germline CDR1 is LGHNA and CDR2 YNFKEQ. With 1 base clipped from V and 0 bases from J, the junction kept 9 bases outside the gene matches. The CDR3 sequence is 18 residues long. The CDR3 nucleotides are TGTGCCAGCAGCCAAGGATGGGTAGCGGGAGGACTCTCCTACGAGCAGTACTTC. It is translated as CASSQGWVAGGLSYEQYF.

This clone came up a few times. This chain uses TRBV5-1 with TRBJ2-1; 8 bases fit TRBD1. CDR1 SGHRS and CDR2 YFSETQ come from the germline V gene. The V segment lost 4 bases and the J segment 1 base; nucleotides outside the gene matches: 4. CDR3 length: 15 residues. For the CDR3, the DNA is TGCGCCAGCAGCGAGACAGGGGATTCCTACAATGAGCAGTTCTTC. Translating it yields CASSETGDSYNEQFF.

A few counts support this clone. The chain recombines TRBV4-2 with TRBJ1-2; D gene uncertain. Trimming took 0 bases from V and 2 from J, leaving 10 bases between them. CDR1 and CDR2 from the germline V gene are LGHNA and YNFKEQ. The CDR3 totals 15 residues. The CDR3 protein is CASSQETERNYGYTF. The DNA for the CDR3 is TGTGCCAGCAGCCAAGAAACTGAACGGAACTATGGCTACACCTTC.

There are a few counts of this clone. J is TRBJ2-7 and V is TRBV28; the D gene is possibly TRBD2 (6 bases). The CDR3 has 16 amino acids. The germline V gene encodes CDR1 MDHEN and CDR2 SYDVKM. Trimming stripped 2 bases from V and 4 bases from J, with 18 bases between. In DNA form, the CDR3 reads TGTGCCAGCAGTTTAAGTTCCCTAGCGACCAAATACGAGCAGTACTTC. Translated: CASSLSSLATKYEQYF.

Written as DNA, the CDR3 is TGCAGCGTCGTTCCGACTAGCGGGAGCTCCTACGAGCAGTACTTC. This translates into CSVVPTSGSSYEQYF. V is TRBV29-1 and J is TRBJ2-7, with 12 bases fitting TRBD2. Losses at the gene ends were 6 bases for V and 0 bases for J; bases not matched to a gene: 6. CDR3 length: 15 residues. CDR1 SQVTM and CDR2 ANQGSEA come from the germline V gene.

V is TRBV6-5 and J is TRBJ2-1, with 7 bases identical to TRBD2. Germline V gene lookup returns CDR1 MNHEY and CDR2 SVGAGI. J was trimmed by 4 bases and V by 4 bases; bases with no gene match: 7. The CDR3 has 15 amino acids. CDR3 bases: TGTGCCAGCAGTTTCGTGCCGGGACTATACAATGAGCAGTTCTTC. It specifies CASSFVPGLYNEQFF.

This chain links TRBV9 with TRBJ1-5; perhaps TRBD1 as D (6 bases). This CDR3 contains 14 residues. The germline V and J ends were trimmed by 5 bases and 5 bases, with 14 bases remaining between them. The V gene's germline CDR1 is SGDLS and CDR2 YYNGEE. CDR3 sequence reads: CASSRQDTYQPQHF. The CDR3, as DNA: TGTGCCAGCAGTCGACAGGACACATATCAGCCCCAGCATTTT.